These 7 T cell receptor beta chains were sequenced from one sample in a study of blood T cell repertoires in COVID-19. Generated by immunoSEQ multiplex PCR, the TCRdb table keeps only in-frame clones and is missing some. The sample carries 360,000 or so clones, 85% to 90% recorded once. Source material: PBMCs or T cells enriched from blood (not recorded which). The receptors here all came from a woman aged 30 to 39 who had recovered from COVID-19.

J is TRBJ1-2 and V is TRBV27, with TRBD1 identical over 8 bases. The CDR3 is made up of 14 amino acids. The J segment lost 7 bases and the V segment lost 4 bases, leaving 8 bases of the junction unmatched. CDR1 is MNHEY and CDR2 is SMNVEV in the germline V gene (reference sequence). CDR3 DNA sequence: TGTGCCAGCAGTTATCTACAGGGGGGCGGTGGCTACACCTTC. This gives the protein CASSYLQGGGGYTF.

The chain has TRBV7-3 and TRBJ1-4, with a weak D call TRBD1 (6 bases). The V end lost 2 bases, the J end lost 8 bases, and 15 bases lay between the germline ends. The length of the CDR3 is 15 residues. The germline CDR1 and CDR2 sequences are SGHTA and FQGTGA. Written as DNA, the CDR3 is TGTGCCAGCAGCTTACGTCGGCAGGGGAGAGAAAAACTGTTTTTT. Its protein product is CASSLRRQGREKLFF.

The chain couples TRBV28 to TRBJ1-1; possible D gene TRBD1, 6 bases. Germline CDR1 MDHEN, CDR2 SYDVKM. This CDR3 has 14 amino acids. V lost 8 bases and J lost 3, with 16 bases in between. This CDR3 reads CASVDGGAYTEAFF. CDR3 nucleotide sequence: TGTGCCAGCGTCGATGGGGGCGCATACACTGAAGCTTTCTTT.

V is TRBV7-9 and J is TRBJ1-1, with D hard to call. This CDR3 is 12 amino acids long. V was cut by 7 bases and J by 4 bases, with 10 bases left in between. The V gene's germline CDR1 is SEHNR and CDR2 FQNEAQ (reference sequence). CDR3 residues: CASKTRGTEAFF. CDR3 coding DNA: TGTGCCAGCAAAACACGGGGCACTGAAGCTTTCTTT.

The CDR3: CAISDTGREGTEAFF. The CDR3 coding sequence is TGTGCCATCAGTGATACGGGCCGGGAGGGCACTGAAGCTTTCTTT. The V call is TRBV10-3, the J call TRBJ1-1; D unresolved. V dropped 3 bases and J dropped 4 bases, with 15 bases sitting between them. CDR3 size: 15 residues. Germline-derived CDR1 and CDR2 are ENHRY and SYGVKD.

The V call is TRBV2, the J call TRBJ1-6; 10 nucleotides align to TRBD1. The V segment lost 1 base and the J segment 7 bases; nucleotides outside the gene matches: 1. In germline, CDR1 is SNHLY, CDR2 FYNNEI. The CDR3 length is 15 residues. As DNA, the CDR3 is TGTGCCAGCAGTGAAGGGGGACAGGGGAATTCACCCCTCCACTTT. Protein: CASSEGGQGNSPLHF.

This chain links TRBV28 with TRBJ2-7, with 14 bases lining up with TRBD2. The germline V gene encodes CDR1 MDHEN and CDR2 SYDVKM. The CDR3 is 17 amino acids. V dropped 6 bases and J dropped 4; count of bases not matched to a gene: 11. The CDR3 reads CASSRLGLAGVWYEQYF. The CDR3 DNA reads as TGTGCCAGCAGCCGATTGGGACTAGCGGGAGTTTGGTACGAGCAGTACTTC.